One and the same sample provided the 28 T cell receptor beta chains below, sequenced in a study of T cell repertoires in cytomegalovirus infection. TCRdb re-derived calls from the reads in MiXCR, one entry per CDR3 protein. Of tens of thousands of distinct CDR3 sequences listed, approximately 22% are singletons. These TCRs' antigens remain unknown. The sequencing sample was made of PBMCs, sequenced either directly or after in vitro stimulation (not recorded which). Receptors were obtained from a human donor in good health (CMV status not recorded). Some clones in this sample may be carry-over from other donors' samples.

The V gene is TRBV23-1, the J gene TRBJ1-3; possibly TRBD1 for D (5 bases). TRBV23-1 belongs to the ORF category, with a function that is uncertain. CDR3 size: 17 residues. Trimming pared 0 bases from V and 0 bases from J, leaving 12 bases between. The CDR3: CASSQSGETPSGNTIYF. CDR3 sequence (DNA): TGCGCCAGCAGTCAATCGGGGGAAACACCCTCTGGAAACACCATATATTTT.

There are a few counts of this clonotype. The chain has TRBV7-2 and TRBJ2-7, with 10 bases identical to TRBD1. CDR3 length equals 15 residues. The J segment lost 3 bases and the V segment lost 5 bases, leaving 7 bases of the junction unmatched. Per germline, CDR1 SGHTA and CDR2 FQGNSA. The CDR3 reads CASSPRQGAVYEQYF. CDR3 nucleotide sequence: TGTGCCAGCAGCCCAAGACAGGGGGCGGTCTACGAGCAGTACTTC. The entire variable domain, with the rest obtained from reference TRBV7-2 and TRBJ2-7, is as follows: GAGVSQSPSNKVTEKGKDVELRCDPISGHTALYWYRQSLGQGLEFLIYFQGNSAPDKSGLPSDRFSAERTGGSVSTLTIQRTQQEDSAVYLCASSPRQGAVYEQYFGPGTRLTVT.

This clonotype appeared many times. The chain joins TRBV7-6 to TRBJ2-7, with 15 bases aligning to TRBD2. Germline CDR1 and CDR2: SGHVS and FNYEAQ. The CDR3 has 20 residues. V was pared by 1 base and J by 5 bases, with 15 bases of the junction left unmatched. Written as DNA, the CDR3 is TGTGCCAGCAGCTTAGAACCCCCGGGACTAGCGGGAGGAGCCTTCGACGAGCAGTACTTC. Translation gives CASSLEPPGLAGGAFDEQYF.

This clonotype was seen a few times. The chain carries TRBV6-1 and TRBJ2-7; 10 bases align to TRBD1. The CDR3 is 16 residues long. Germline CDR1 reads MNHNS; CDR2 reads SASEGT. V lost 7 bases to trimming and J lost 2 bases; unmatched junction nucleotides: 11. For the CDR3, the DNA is TGTGCCAGCAAACTACACCGGGACAGGGGAGCCTACGAGCAGTACTTC. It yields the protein CASKLHRDRGAYEQYF.

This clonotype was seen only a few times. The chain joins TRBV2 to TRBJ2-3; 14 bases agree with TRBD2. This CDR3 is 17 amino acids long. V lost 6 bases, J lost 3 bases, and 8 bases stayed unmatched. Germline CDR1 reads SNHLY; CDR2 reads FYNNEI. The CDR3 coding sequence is TGTGCCAGCAGACTTGGGACTAGCGGGAGACTAACAGATACGCAGTATTTT. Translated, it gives CASRLGTSGRLTDTQYF.

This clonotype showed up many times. The CDR3 DNA reads as TGTGCCAGTAGTAGGGGCGGGTACCAAGAGACCCAGTACTTC. This sequence encodes CASSRGGYQETQYF. The rearrangement joins TRBV19 to TRBJ2-5; possibly TRBD1 or TRBD2 for D (5 bases each). V lost 4 bases, J lost 0 bases, and 9 bases lay in between. The CDR3 has 14 residues. Germline CDR1 reads LNHDA; CDR2 reads SQIVND (reference sequence).

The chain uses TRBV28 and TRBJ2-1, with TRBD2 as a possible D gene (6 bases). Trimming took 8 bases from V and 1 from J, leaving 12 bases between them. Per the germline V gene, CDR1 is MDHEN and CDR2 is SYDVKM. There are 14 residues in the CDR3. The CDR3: CASPPAGSYNEQFF. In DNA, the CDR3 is TGTGCCAGCCCCCCGGCGGGATCCTACAATGAGCAGTTCTTC.

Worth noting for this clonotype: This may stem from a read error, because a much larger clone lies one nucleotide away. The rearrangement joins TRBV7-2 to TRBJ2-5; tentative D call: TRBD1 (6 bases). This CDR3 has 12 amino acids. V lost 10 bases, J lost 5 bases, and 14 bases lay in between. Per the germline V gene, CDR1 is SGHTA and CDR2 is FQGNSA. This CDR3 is CATQQGMETQYF. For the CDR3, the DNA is TGTGCCACCCAACAGGGTATGGAGACCCAGTACTTC.

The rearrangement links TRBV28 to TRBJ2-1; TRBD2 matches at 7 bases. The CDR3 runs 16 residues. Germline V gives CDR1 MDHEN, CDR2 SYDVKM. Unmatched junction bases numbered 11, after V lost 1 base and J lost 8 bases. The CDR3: CASSLYGREHRDEQFF. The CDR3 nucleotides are TGTGCCAGCAGTTTATATGGGCGGGAGCATCGGGATGAGCAGTTCTTC.

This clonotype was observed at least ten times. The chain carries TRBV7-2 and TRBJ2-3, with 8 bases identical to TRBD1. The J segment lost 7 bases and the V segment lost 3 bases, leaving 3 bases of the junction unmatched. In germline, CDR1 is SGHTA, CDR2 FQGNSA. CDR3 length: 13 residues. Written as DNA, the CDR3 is TGTGCCAGCAGCTTTCAGGGGGCAAATACGCAGTATTTT. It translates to CASSFQGANTQYF.

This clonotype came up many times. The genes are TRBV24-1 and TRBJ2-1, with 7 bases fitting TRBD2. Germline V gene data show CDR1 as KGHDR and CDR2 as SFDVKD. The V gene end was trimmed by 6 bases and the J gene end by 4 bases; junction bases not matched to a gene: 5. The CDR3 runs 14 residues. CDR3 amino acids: CATSPASGYNEQFF. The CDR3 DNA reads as TGTGCCACCAGTCCGGCTAGCGGTTACAATGAGCAGTTCTTC.

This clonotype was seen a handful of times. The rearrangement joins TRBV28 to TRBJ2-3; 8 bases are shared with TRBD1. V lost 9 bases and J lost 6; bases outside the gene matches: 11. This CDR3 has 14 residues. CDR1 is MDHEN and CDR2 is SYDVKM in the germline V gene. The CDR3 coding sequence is TGTGCCAGTTCTCCCGGGACAGGTCTGGATACGCAGTATTTT. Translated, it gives CASSPGTGLDTQYF. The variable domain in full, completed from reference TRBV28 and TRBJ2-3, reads DVKVTQSSRYLVKRTGEKVFLECVQDMDHENMFWYRQDPGLGLRLIYFSYDVKMKEKGDIPEGYSVSREKKERFSLILESASTNQTSMYLCASSPGTGLDTQYFGPGTRLTVL.

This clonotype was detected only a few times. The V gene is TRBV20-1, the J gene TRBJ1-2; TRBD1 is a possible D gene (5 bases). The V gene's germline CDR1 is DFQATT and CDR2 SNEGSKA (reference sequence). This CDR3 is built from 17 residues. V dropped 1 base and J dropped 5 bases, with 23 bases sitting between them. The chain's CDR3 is CSARGFYGGDYEYGYTF. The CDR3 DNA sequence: TGCAGTGCTAGAGGCTTTTACGGGGGGGATTATGAGTATGGCTACACCTTC.

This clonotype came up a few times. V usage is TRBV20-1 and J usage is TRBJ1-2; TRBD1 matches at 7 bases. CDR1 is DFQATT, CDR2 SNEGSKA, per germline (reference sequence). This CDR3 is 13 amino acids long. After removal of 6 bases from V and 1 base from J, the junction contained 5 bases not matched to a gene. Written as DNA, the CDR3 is TGCAGTGCCGCCGGGACAGTTAACTATGGCTACACCTTC. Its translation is CSAAGTVNYGYTF.

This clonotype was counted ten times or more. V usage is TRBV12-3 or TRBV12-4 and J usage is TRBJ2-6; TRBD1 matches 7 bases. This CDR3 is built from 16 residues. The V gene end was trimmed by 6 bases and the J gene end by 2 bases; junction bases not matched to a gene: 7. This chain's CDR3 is CASSLPTGTGANVLTF. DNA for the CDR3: TGTGCCAGCAGCCTCCCGACAGGGACTGGGGCCAACGTCCTGACTTTC.

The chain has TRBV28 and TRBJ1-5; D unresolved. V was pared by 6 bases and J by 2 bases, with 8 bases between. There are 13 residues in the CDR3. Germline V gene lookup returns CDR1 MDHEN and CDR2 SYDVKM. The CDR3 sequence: CASRDIGNQPQHF. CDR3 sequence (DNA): TGTGCCAGCAGAGACATTGGCAATCAGCCCCAGCATTTT.

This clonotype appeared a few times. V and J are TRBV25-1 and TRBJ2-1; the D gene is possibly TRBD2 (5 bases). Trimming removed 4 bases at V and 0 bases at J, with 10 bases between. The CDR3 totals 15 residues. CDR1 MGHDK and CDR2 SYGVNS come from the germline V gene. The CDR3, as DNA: TGTGCCAGCAGTGGAAAACTAGGCTCCTACAATGAGCAGTTCTTC. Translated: CASSGKLGSYNEQFF.

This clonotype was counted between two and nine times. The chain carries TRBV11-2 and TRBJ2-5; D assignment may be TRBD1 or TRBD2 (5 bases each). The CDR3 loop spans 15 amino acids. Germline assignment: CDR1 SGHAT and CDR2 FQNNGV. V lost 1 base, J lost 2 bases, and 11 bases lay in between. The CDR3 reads CASSLGLGEQETQYF. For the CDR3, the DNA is TGTGCCAGCAGCTTAGGTTTGGGGGAGCAAGAGACCCAGTACTTC.

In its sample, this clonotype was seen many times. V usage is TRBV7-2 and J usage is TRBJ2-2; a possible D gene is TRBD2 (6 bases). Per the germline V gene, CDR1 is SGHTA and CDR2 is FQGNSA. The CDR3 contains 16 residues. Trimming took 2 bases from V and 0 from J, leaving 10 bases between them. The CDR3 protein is CASSLIRLANTGELFF. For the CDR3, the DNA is TGTGCCAGCAGCTTAATAAGACTAGCGAACACCGGGGAGCTGTTTTTT.

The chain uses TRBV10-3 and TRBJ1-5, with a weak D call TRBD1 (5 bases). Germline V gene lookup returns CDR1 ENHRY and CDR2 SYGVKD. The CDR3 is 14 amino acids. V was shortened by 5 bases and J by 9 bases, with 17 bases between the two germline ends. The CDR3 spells CAISSGGTQGPQHF. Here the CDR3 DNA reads TGTGCCATCAGTTCGGGGGGTACCCAGGGGCCCCAGCATTTT.

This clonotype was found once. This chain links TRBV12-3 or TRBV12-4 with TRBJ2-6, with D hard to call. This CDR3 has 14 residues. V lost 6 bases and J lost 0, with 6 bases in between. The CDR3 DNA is TGTGCCAGCAGCCTTCGCTCTGGGGCCAACGTCCTGACTTTC. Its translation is CASSLRSGANVLTF.

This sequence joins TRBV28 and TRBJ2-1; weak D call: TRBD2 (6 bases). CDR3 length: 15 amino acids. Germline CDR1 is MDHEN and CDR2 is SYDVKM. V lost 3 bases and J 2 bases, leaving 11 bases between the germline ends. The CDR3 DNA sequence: TGTGCCAGCAGTTTCACGGGAGCGACCTACAATGAGCAGTTCTTC. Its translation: CASSFTGATYNEQFF.

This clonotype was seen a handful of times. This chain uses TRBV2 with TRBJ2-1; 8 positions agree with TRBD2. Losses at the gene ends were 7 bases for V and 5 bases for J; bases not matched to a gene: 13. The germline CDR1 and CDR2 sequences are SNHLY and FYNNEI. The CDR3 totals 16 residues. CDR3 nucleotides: TGTGCCAGCATCCGGGGGGCTAGCGGGTCCCACAATGAGCAGTTCTTC. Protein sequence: CASIRGASGSHNEQFF.

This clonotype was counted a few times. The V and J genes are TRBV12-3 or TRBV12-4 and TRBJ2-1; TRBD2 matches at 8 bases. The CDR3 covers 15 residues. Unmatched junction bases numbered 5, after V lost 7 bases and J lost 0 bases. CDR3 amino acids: CASTQSGSSYNEQFF. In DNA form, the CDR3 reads TGTGCCAGCACCCAAAGCGGGAGCTCCTACAATGAGCAGTTCTTC.

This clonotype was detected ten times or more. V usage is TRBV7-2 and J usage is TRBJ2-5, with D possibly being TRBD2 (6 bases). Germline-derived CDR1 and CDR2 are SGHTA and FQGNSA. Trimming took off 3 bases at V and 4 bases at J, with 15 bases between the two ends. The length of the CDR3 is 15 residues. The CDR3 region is CASSFQGGARETQYF. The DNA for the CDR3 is TGTGCCAGCAGCTTTCAGGGCGGGGCGAGAGAGACCCAGTACTTC.

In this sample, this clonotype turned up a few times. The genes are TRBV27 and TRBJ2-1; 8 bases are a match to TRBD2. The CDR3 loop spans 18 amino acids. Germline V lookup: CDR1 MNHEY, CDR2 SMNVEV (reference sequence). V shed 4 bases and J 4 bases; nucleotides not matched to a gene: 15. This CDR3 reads CASSSTPFSGRGYNEQFF. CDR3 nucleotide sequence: TGTGCCAGCAGTTCCACCCCCTTCTCCGGGAGGGGGTACAATGAGCAGTTCTTC.

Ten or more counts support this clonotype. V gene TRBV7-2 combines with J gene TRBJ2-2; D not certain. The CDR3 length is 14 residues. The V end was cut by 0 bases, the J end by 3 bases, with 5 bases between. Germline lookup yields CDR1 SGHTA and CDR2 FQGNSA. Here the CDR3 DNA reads TGTGCCAGCAGCTTAGCAATAGACACCGGGGAGCTGTTTTTT. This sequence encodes CASSLAIDTGELFF.

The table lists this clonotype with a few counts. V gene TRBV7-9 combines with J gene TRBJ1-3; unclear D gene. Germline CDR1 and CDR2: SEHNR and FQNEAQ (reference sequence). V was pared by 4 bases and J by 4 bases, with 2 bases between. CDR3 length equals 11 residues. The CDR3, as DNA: TGTGCCAGCAGCTCGGGAAACACCATATATTTT. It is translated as CASSSGNTIYF.